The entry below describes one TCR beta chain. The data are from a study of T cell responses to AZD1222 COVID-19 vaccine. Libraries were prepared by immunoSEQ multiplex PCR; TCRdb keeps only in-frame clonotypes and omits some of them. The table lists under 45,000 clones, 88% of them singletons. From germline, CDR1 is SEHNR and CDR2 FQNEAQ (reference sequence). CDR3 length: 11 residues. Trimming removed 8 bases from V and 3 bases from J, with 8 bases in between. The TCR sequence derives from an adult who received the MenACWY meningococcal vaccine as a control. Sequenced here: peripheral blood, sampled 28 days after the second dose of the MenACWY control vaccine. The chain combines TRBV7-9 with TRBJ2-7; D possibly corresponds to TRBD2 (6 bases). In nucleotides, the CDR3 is TGTGCCAGCTACGGGGGCTACGAGCAGTACTTC. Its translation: CASYGGYEQYF. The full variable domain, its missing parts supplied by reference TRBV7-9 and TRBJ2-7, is DTGVSQNPRHKITKRGQNVTFRCDPISEHNRLYWYRQTLGQGPEFLTYFQNEAQLEKSRLLSDRFSAERPKGSFSTLEIQRTEQGDSAMYLCASYGGYEQYFGPGTRLTVT.